This T cell receptor (beta chain) was profiled in a study of regulatory T cells in long-lasting Graves disease. The time point denotes: persistent/refractory GD, antithyroid drugs over 5 years with positive TRAb. Extracted PBMC RNA gave rise to the TCR library. Each of the patients was recruited from an endocrinology department situated in Xi'an, China. Investigators prepared the TCR beta libraries by applying iRepertoire HTBI primers and Arm-PCR of CDR3 regions. TCRdb independently ran MiXCR on the multiplex PCR reads; one entry per CDR3 protein. The data hold about 660,000 distinct CDR3 sequences, with about 30% observed a single time. V lost 3 bases and J lost 3, with 12 bases in between. CDR1 LNHDA and CDR2 SQIVND come from the germline V gene (reference sequence). CDR3 size: 14 residues.

The clonotype was recovered from a female donor with Graves disease. The V call is TRBV19, the J call TRBJ2-7; tentative D call: TRBD2 (6 bases). The source material was peripheral blood mononuclear cells (PBMCs), sampled when the disease was refractory, from a patient treated with antithyroid drugs. The CDR3 bases are TGTGCCAGTAGTATCGGGAGTGACGTCTACGAGCAGTACTTC. Its translation: CASSIGSDVYEQYF.